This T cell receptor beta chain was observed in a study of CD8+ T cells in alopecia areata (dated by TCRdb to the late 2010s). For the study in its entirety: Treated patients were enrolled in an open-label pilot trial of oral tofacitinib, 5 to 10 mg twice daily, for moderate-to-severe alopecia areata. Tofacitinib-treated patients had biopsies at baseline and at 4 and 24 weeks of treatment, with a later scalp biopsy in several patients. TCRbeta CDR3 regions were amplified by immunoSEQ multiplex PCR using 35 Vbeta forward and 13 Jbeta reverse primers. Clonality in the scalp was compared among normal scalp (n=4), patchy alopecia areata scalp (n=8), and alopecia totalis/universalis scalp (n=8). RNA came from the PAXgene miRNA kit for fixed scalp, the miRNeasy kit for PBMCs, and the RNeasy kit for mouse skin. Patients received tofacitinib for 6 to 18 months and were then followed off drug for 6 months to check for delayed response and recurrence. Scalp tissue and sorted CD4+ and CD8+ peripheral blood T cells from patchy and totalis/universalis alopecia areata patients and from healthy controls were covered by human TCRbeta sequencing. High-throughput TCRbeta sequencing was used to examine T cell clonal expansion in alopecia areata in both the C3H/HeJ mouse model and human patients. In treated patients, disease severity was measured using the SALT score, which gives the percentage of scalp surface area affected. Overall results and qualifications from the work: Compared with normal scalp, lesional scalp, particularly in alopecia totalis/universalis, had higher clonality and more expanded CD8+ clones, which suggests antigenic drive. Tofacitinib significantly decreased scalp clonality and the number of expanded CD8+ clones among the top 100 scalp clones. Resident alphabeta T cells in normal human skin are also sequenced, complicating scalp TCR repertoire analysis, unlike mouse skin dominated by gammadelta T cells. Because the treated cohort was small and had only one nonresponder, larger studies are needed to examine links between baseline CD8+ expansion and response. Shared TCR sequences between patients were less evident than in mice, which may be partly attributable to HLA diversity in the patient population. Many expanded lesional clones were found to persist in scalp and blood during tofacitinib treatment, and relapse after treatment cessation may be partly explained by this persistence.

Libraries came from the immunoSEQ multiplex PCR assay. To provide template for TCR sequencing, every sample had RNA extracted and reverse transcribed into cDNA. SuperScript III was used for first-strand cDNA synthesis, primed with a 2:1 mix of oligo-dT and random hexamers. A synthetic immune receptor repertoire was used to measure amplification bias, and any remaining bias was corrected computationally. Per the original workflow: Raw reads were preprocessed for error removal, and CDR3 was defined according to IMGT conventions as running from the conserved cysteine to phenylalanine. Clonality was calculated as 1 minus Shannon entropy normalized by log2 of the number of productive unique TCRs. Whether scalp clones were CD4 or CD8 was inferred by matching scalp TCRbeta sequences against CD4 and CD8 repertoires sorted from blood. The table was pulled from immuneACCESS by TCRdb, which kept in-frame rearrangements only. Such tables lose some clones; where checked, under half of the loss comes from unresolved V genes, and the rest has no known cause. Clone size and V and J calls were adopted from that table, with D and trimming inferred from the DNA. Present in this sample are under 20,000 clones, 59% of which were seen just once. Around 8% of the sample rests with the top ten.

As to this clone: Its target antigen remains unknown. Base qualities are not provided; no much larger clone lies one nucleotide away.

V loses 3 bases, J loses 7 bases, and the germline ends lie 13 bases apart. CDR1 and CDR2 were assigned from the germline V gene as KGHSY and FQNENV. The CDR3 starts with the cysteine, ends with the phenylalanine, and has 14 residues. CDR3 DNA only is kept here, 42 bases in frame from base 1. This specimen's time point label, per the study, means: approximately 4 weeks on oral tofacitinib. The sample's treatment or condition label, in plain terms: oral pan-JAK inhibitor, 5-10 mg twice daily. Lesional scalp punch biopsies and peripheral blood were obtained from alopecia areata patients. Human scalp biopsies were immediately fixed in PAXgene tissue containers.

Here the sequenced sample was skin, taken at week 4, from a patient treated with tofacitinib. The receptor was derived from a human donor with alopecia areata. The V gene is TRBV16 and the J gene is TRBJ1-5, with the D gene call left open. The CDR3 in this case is CASSQSATEQPQHF. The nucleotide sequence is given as TGTGCCAGCAGCCAGAGTGCCACGGAACAGCCCCAGCATTTT.